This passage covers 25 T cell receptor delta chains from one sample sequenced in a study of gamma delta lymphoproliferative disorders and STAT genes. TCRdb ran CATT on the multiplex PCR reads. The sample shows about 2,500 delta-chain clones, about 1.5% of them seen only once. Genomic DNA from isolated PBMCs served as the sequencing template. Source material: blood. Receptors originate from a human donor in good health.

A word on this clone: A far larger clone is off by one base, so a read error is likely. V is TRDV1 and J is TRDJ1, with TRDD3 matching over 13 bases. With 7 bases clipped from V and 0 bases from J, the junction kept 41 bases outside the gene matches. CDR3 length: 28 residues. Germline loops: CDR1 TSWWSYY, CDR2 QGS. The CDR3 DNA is TGTGCTCTTGAGGGGACCTTCCTAGGGGCACTCGATTACCGATACTGGGGGATACGTAGTCCCAACACCGATAAACTCATCTTT. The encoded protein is CALEGTFLGALDYRYWGIRSPNTDKLIF.

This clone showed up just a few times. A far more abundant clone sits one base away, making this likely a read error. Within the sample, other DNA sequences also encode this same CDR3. Written as DNA, the CDR3 is TGTGCCTGTGACCGGCTACTGGGGGATACGACGCTAAGCTCCTGGGACACCCGACAGATGTTTTTC. This codes for CACDRLLGDTTLSSWDTRQMFF. The V gene is TRDV2, the J gene TRDJ3, with 13 bases that match TRDD3. Trimming took 3 bases from V and 0 from J; bases not matched to a gene: 13. The CDR3 is made up of 22 amino acids. Germline V gene sequence: CDR1 GEAIGNYY, CDR2 EKD.

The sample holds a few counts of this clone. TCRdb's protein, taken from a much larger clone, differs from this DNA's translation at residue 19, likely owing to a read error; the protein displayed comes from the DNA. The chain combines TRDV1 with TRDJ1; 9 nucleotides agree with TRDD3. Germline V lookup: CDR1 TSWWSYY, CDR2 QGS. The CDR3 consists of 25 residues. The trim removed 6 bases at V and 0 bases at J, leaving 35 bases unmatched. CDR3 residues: CALGPELIPTLLGTGGGTHTDKLIF. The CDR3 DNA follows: TGTGCTCTTGGACCAGAACTAATTCCCACCCTACTCGGTACTGGGGGAGGAACTCACACCGATAAACTCATCTTT.

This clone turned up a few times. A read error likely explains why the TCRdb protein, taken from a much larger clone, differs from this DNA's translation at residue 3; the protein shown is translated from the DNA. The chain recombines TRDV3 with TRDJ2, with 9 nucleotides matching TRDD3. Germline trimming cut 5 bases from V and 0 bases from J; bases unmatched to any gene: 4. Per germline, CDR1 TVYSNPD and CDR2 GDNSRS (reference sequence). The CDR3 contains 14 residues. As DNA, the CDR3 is TGTGCCCTCTTGGGGGATACTTTGACAGCACAACTCTTCTTT. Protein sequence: CALLGDTLTAQLFF.

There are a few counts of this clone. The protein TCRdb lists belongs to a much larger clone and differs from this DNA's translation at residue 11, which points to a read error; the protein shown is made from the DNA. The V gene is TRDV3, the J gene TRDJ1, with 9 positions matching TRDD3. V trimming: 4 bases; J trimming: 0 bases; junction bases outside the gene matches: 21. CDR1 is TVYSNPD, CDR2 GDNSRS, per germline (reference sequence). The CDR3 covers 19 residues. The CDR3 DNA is TGTGCCTCTCCTTCCTGCGACGGGGATACGGGGACGTACACCGATAAACTCATCTTT. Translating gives CASPSCDGDTGTYTDKLIF.

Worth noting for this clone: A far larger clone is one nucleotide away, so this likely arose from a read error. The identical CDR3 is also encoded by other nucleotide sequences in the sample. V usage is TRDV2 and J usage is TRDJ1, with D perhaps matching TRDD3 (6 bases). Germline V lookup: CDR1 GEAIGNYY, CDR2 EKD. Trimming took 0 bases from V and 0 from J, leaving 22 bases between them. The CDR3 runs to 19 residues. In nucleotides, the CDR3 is TGTGCCTGTGACACCGTTCAAGGCCGACTGGGCTCCTACACCGATAAACTCATCTTT. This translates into CACDTVQGRLGSYTDKLIF.

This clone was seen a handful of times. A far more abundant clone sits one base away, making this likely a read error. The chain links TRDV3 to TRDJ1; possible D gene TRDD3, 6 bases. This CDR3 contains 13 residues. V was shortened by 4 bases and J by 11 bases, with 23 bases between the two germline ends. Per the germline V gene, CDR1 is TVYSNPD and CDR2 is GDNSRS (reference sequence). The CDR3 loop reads CASYSLRGTRLIF. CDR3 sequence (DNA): TGTGCCTCCTACAGCCTCCGGGGGACGCGGCTCATCTTT.

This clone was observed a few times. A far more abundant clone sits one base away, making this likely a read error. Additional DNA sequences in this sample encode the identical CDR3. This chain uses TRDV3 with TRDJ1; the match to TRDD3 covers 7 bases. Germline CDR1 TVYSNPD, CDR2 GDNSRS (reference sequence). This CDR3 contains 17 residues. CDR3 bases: TGTGCCTCTAACCCCCCCCATAAGTGGGGGACCGACGATAAGCTCATCTTT. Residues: CASNPPHKWGTDDKLIF.

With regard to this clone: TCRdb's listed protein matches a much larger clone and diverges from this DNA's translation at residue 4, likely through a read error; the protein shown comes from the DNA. The CDR3 is CAFMNAGDTLPDKLIF. CDR3 in DNA: TGTGCCTTTATGAATGCGGGCGATACATTGCCCGATAAACTCATCTTT. This chain connects TRDV3 to TRDJ1, with D perhaps matching TRDD3 (5 bases). The CDR3 is 16 amino acids. Germline V gene lookup returns CDR1 TVYSNPD and CDR2 GDNSRS (reference sequence). V was pared by 1 base and J by 3 bases, with 21 bases between. The full variable domain, in which reference TRDV3 and TRDJ1 provide the parts outside the CDR3, is CDKVTQSSPDQTVASGSEVVLLCTYDTVYSNPDLFWYRIRPDYSFQFVFYGDNSRSEGADFTQGRFSVKHILTQKAFHLVISPVRTEDSATYYCAFMNAGDTLPDKLIFGKGTRVTVEP.

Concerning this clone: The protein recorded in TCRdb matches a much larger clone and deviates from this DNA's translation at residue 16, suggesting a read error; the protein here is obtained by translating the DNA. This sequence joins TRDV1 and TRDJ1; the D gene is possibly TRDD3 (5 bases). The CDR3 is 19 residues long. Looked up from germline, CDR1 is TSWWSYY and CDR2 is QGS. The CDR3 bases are TGTGCTCTTGGGGAATTTATCAGCCTTTTCTGGGTTGGCGGCGATGAACTCATCTTT. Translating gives CALGEFISLFWVGGDELIF.

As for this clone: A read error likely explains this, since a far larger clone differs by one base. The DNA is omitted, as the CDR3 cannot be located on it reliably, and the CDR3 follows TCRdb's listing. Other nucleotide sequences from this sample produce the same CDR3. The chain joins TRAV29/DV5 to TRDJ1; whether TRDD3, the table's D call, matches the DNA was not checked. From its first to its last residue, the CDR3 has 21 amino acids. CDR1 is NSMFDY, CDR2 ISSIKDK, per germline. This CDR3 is CSVLLCSKRTWGILYTDKLIF.

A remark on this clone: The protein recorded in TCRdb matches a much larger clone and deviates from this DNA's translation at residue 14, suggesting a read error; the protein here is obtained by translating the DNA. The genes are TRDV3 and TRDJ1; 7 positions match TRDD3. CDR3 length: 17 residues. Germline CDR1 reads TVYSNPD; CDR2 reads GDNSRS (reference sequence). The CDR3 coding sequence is TGTGCCTCTAACCCCCCCCATAAGTGGGGGACCGACGATGAACTCATCTTT. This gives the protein CASNPPHKWGTDDELIF.

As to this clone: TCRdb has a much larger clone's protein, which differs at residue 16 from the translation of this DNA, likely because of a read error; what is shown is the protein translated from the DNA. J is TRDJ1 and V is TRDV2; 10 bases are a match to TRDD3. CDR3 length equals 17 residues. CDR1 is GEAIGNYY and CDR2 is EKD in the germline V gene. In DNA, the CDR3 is TGTGCCTGTGACGTCGTTGAGGGTACTGGGGGATCCGGACAACTCACCTTT. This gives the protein CACDVVEGTGGSGQLTF.

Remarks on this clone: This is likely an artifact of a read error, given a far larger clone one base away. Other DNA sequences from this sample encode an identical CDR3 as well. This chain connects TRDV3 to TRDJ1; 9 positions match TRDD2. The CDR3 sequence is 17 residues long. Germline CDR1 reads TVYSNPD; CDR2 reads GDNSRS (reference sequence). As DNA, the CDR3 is TGTGCCTTAACCACCCCGCCTTCCTACACTATTACCGATAAACTCATCTTC. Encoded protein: CALTTPPSYTITDKLIF.

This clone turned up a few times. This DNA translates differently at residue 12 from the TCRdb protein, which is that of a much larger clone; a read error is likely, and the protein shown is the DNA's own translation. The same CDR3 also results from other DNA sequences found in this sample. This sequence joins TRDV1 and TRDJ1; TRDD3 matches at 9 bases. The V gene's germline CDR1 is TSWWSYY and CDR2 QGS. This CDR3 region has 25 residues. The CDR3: CALGEPLLTRTRGYAKKLYTDKLIF. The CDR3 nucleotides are TGTGCTCTCGGGGAACCGTTACTAACCCGTACTAGGGGATACGCGAAGAAGCTCTACACCGATAAACTCATCTTT.

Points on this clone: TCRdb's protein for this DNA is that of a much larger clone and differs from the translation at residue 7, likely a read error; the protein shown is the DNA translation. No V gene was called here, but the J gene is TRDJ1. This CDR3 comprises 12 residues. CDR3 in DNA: TGTGCACGGGGAAAGGCCGCCGATAAACTCATCTTT. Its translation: CARGKAADKLIF.

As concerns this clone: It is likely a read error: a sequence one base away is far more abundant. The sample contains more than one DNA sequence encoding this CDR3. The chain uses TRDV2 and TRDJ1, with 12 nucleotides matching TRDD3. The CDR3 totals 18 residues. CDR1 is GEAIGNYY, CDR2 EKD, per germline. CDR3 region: CACDPLLGDTGYTDKLIF. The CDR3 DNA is TGTGCCTGTGACCCGCTACTGGGGGATACAGGGTACACCGATAAACTCATCTTC.

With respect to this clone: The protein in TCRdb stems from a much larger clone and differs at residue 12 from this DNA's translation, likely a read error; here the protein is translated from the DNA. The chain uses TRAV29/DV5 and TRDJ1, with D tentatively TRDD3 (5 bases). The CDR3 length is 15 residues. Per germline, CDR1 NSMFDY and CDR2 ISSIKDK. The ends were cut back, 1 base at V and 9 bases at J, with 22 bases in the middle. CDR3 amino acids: CAASHSPGNHRELIF. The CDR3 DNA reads TGTGCAGCAAGCCACTCCCCGGGGAACCATAGGGAACTCATCTTT.

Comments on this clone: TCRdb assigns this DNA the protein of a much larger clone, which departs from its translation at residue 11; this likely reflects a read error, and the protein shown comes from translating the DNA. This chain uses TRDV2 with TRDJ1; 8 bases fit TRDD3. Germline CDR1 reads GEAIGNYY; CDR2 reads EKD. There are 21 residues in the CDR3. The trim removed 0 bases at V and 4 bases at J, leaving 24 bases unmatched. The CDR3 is CACDTIGRRPFSGGEGDKLIF. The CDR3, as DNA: TGTGCCTGTGACACCATCGGGCGTAGGCCATTTTCTGGGGGAGAGGGCGATAAACTCATCTTT.

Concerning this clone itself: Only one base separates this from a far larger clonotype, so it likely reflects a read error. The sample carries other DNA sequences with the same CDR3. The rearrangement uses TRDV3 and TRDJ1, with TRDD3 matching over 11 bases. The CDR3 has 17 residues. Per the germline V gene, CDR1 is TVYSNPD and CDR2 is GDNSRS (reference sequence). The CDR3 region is CAFNPSSDWGIGDKLIF. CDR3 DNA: TGTGCATTCAACCCCTCCTCCGACTGGGGGATAGGCGATAAACTCATCTTT.

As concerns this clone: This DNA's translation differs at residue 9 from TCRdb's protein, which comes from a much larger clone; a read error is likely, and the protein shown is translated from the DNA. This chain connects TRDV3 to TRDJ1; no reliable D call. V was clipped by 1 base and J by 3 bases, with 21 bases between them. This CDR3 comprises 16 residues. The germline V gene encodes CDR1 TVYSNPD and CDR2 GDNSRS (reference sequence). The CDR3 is CAFTNAGDALPDKLIF. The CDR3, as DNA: TGTGCCTTTACGAATGCGGGCGATGCATTGCCCGATAAACTCATCTTT.

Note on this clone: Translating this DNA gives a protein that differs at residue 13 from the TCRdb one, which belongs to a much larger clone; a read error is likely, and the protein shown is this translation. The CDR3 sequence is CACDNLGDKNTDELIF. The CDR3 nucleotides read TGTGCCTGTGACAACCTGGGGGATAAGAACACCGATGAACTCATCTTT. The J gene is TRDJ1, the V gene TRDV2; 10 bases match TRDD3. Germline lookup yields CDR1 GEAIGNYY and CDR2 EKD. There are 16 residues in the CDR3.

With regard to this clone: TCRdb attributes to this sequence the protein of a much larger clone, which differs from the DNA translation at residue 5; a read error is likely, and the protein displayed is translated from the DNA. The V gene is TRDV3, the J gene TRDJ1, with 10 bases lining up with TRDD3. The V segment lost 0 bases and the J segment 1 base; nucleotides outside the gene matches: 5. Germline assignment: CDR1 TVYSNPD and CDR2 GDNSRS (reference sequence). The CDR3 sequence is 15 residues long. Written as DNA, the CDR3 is TGTGCCTTTAGTCTATACTGGGGGATCACCGATAAACTCATCTTT. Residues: CAFSLYWGITDKLIF.

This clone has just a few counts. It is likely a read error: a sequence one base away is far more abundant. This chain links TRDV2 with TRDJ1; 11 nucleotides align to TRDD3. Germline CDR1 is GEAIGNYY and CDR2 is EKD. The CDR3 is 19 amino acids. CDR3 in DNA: TGTGCCTGTGACACCGTTCATCTGGGGGATACTCAGTACACCAATAAACTCATCTTT. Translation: CACDTVHLGDTQYTNKLIF.

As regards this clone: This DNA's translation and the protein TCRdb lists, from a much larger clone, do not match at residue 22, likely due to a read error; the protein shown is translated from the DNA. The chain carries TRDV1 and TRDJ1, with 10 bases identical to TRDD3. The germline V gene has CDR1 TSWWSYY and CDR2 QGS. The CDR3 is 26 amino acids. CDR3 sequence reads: CALGELVRVGVLEGNWGIPYTYKLIF. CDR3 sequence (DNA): TGTGCTCTTGGGGAACTCGTAAGGGTAGGGGTCCTAGAGGGAAACTGGGGGATCCCGTACACCTATAAACTCATCTTT.